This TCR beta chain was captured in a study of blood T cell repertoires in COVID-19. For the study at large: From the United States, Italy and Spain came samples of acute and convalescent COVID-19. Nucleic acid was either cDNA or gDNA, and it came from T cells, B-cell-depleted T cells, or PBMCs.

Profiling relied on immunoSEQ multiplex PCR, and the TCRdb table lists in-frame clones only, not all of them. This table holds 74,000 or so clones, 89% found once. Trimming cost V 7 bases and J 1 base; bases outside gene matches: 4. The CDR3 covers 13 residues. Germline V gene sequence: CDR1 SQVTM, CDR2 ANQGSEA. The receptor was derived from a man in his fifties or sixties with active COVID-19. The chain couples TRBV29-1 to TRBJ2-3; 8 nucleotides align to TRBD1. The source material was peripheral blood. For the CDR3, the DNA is TGCAGCGCCTCCAGGGGGCGCACAGATACGCAGTATTTT. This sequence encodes CSASRGRTDTQYF.